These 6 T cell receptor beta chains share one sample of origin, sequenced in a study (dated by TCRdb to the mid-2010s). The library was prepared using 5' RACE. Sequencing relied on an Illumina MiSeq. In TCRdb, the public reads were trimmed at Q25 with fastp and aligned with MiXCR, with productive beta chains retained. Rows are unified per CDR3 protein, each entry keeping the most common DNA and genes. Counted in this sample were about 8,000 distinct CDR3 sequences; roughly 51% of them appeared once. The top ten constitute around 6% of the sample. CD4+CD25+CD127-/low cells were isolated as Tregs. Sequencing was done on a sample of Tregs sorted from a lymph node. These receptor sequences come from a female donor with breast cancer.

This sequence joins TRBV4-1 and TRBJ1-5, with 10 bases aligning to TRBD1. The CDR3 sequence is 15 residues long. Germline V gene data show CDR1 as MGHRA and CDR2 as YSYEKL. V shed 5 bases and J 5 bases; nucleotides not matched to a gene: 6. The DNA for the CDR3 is TGCGCCAGCAGCTTCGGGACAGGGGTCCATCAGCCCCAGCATTTT. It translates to CASSFGTGVHQPQHF.

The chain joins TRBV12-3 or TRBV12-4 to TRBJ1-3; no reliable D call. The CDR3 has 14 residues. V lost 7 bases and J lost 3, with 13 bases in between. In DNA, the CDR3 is TGTGCCAGCAAATTTAGAACTAGTGGAAACACCATATATTTT. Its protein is CASKFRTSGNTIYF.

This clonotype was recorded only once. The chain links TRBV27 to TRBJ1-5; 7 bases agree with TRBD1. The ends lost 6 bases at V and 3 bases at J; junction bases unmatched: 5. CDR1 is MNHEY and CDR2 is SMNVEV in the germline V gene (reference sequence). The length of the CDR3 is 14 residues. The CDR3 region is CASRAGTVNQPQHF. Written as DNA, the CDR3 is TGTGCCAGCAGGGCGGGGACAGTCAATCAGCCCCAGCATTTT.

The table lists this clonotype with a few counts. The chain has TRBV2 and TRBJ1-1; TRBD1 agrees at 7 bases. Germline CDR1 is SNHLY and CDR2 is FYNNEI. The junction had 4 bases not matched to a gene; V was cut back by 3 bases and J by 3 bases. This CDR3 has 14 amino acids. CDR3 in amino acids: CASSEPQGDTEAFF. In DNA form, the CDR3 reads TGTGCCAGCAGTGAGCCTCAGGGGGACACTGAAGCTTTCTTT.

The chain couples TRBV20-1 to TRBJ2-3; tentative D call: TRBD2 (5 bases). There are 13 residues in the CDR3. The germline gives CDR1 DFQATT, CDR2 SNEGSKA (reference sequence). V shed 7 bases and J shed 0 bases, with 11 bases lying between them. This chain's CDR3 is CSVSRESTDTQYF. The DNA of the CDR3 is TGCAGTGTAAGCCGGGAAAGCACAGATACGCAGTATTTT.

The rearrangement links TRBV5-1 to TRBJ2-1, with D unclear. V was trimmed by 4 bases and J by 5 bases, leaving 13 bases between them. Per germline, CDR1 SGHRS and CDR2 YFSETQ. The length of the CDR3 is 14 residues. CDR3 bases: TGCGCCAGCAGCCTTCGACCCGGAAACAATGAGCAGTTCTTC. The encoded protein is CASSLRPGNNEQFF. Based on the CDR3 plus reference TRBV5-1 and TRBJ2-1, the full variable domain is KAGVTQTPRYLIKTRGQQVTLSCSPISGHRSVSWYQQTPGQGLQFLFEYFSETQRNKGNFPGRFSGRQFSNSRSEMNVSTLELGDSALYLCASSLRPGNNEQFFGPGTRLTVL.